Given below is one T cell receptor (beta chain) in context. The CDR3 loop spans 14 amino acids. V trimming: 3 bases; J trimming: 5 bases; junction bases outside the gene matches: 6. CDR1 and CDR2 from the germline V gene are SEHNR and FQNEAQ (reference sequence). Patients aged 18 to 65 with hyperthyroidism were newly diagnosed, with duration under 2 months. The entry originates in a study of T cells in Graves' hyperthyroidism and ophthalmopathy. The investigators amplified TCR beta CDR3 regions from RNA transcripts. With the HTBI primer set, the TCR CDR3 went through a first round of RT-PCR. TCRdb itself ran the multiplex PCR reads through MiXCR, one entry per CDR3 protein. This table holds some 510,000 distinct CDR3 sequences, under 60% found once.

This clonotype originated in a woman between 18 and 29 years old with Graves' hyperthyroidism. The J gene is TRBJ1-2, the V gene TRBV7-9; 7 positions agree with TRBD1. The specimen sequenced was peripheral blood or thyroid tissue (not recorded which). The CDR3 is CASSFPQGGYGYTF. Here the CDR3 DNA reads TGTGCCAGCAGCTTCCCGCAGGGGGGGTATGGCTACACCTTC.